Described below is a single T cell receptor (beta chain) sequence and its context. Antigen: not known. Produced via immunoSEQ multiplex PCR; TCRdb's table is partial and in-frame only. This repertoire shows under 200,000 clones, around 88% found once; its top ten account for around 1%. The data are from a study of T cell responses to AZD1222 COVID-19 vaccine. The V end lost 3 bases, the J end lost 6 bases, and 9 bases lay between the germline ends. The length of the CDR3 is 13 residues. Looked up from germline, CDR1 is MNHNS and CDR2 is SASEGT. Study results and caveats: No day 14 peak samples; only post-peak repertoires were characterized. It should be noted that donors were predominantly white British and more often female, and clonal diversity was possibly underestimated.

V usage is TRBV6-1 and J usage is TRBJ1-3; no definite D call. The clonotype comes from an adult who received the AZD1222 COVID-19 vaccine. Sequenced here: peripheral blood, sampled 28 days after the second AZD1222 dose. Here the CDR3 reads CASSDRRINTIYF. CDR3 DNA: TGTGCCAGCAGTGACAGACGTATAAACACCATATATTTT.